The clone carrying this T cell receptor (beta chain) came up once. Its target is not known. Germline V CDR1 and CDR2: GTSNPN, SVGIG (reference sequence). The CDR3 runs to 12 residues. V lost 0 bases and J 4 bases, leaving 7 bases between the germline ends. This sample was taken from a study of shared clonotypes between healthy human individuals. Study-wide results and caveats: Across a handful of donors, naive CD4 shared 4.5% to 6%, naive CD8 more than 3%, memory CD4 2.3%, memory CD8 0.4% to 0.5%.

CD8 cells regarded as naive lacked CD45RO, were positively chosen for CCR7, and omitted terminally differentiated effector memory CD45RA+ cells. Assay used: immunoSEQ multiplex PCR; TCRdb lists only in-frame clones, some missing. The repertoire consists of about 2.1 million clones, with 80% to 95% occurring once and the leading ten covering less than 2%. Specimen: naive CD8+ T cells from PBMCs. J is TRBJ2-7 and V is TRBV30; no clear D. The source is a man between 18 and 35 years old in good health. Some clones in this sample may be carry-over from other donors' samples. CDR3 in amino acids: CAWSVQGYEQYF. The CDR3, as DNA: TGTGCCTGGAGTGTACAAGGGTACGAGCAGTACTTC.